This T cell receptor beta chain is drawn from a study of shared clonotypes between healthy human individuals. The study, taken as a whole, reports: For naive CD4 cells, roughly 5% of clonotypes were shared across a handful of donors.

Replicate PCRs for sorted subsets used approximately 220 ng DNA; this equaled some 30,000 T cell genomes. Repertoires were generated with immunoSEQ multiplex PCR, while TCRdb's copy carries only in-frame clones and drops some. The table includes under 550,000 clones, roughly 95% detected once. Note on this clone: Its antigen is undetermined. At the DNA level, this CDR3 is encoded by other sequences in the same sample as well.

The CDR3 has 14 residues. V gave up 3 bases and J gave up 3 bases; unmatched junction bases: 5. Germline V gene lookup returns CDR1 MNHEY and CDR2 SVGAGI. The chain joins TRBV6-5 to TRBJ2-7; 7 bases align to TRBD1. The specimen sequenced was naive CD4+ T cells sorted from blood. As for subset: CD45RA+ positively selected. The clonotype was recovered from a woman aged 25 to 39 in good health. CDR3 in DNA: TGTGCCAGCAGTTATTCCCGGGACAGCTACGAGCAGTACTTC. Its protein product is CASSYSRDSYEQYF.